The present T cell receptor beta chain was sequenced within a study of T cell repertoires in cytomegalovirus infection. Study summary: Matching HLA type, along with CMV infection, was indicated by public TCR beta signatures. Regarding the study as a whole: Cumulative public TCR beta family frequency identified CMV carriers with the relevant HLA. HLA-C-restricted CMV clonotypes gave the most frequent clonotype in two of eight donors.

Turning to this clonotype: Its antigen remains unidentified.

TCRdb fed the reads into MiXCR, producing one record per CDR3 protein. This table holds fewer than 550,000 distinct CDR3 sequences, approximately 25% found once. After removal of 7 bases from V and 2 bases from J, the junction contained 7 bases not matched to a gene. In germline, CDR1 is KGHDR, CDR2 SFDVKD. This CDR3 comprises 15 residues. The J gene is TRBJ1-2, the V gene TRBV24-1, with TRBD1 matching 9 bases. The receptor's source is a human donor in good health (CMV status not recorded). Some clones in this sample may be carry-over from other donors' samples. Specimen: PBMCs. The DNA of the CDR3 is TGTGCCACCAGCCAAACCGGGACAGGGAACTATGGCTACACCTTC. Its protein is CATSQTGTGNYGYTF.